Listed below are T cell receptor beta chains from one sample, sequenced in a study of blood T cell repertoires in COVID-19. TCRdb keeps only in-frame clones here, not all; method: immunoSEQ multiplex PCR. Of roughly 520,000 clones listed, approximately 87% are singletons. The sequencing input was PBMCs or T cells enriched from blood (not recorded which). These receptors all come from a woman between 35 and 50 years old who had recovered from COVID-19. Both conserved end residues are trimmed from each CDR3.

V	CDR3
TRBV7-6	ASTSWGASGREEQF
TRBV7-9	ASSLEREAYEQY
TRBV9	ASSLRGTGGHGPSETQY
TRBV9	ASSVREFSYNEQF
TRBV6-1	ASSEESYTDTQY
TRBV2	ASSDQGARTDTQY
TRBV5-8	ASSLYLAGGTADTQY
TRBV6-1	ASSAIRDTQGYEQY
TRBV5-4	ASSLQGWNYGYT
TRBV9	ASSYTGGSETQY
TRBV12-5	ASGRQGGNQPQH
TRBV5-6	ASSLWDSRNNEQF
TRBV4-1	ASSQRSEQY
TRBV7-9	ASSLVIINTEAF
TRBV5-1	ASSPGQSNEKLF
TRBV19	ASSLGTATNEKLF
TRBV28	ASSFSSSGSTDTQY
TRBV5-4	ASSQVEEYSTDTQY
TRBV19	ASSIDLGRALSTEAF
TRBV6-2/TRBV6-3	ASSYSTVRGVGNTEAF
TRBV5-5	ASSWDRVTEAF
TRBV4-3	ASSQSGGGETQY
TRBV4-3	ASSQVQVVSGELF
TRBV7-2	ASHRLAGGSEQF
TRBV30	ASSGGPNQPQH
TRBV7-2	ASSLHPIAKNIQY
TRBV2	ASLIMAGSSYEQY
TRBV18	ASSPPDRAEVDGELF
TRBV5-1	ASSMESGRPTSGRF
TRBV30	AWSGARALLNGYT
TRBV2	ASSERGGLRTEAF
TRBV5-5	ASSARQGTPNYGYT
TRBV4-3	ASSQVLGQLTYGYT
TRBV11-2	ASSPMTGGTEAF
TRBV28	ASLSFKTYEQY
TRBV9	ASSPPTLHPSGNTIY
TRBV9	ASSVDGGRNEQF
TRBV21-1	ASHHRELAKNIQY
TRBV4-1	ASSQAGGASYTDTQY
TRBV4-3	ASSQDASWRGEQF
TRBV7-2	ASSLVPPGSKTGTIY
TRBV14	ASSLSGTPIYEQY
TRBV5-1	ASSLAVAGVLETQY
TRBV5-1	ASSLAGTGQETQY
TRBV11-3	ASSQGVRSEAF
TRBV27	ASRILGTGGYGYT
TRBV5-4	ASSPGQGKTQY
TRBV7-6	ASSPSVPGAGEQY
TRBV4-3	ASSQEGLAVSYNEQF
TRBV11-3	ASSLGGRGSSPLH
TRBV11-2	ASSFPLRQTVSSGNTIY
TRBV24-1	ATSASGTPNYGYT
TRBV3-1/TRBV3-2	ASSTGTSGIWY
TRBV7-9	ASSFARPNTEAF